The rows below give T cell receptor beta chains drawn from one sample of a study of human T cells and chemical hapten exposure. TCRdb passed the RACE reads through MiXCR, listing each CDR3 protein once. The repertoire includes 100,000 to 150,000 distinct CDR3 sequences, 11% of them detected once, and under 2.5% sits in the top ten. Material: whole blood, obtained in connection with sensitization to the hapten diphenylcyclopropenone (DPC). The receptors derive from a woman in her forties or fifties with alopecia areata. Some clones in this sample may be carry-over from other donors' samples. CDR3s include the opening cysteine and the closing phenylalanine or tryptophan.

v_gene	j_gene	CDR3aa
TRBV20-1	TRBJ2-1	CSASGSLAGGQNEQFF
TRBV10-3	TRBJ2-5	CATGAQETQYF
TRBV25-1	TRBJ1-1	CASSEHLGRTTEAFF
TRBV6-2/TRBV6-3	TRBJ1-5	CASSGTFNSQPQHF
TRBV5-1	TRBJ1-4	CASSLAGEENEKLFF
TRBV5-6	TRBJ2-6	CASSLGSGSGANVLTF
TRBV9	TRBJ1-2	CASSSTGGALSGYTF
TRBV5-5	TRBJ2-7	CASLASYEQYF
TRBV7-8	TRBJ1-2	CASSLQTFNYGYTF
TRBV27	TRBJ1-5	CASSSGTANSNQPQHF
TRBV28	TRBJ2-7	CASSGLEQYF
TRBV10-3	TRBJ1-1	CAITKGQTNTEAFF
TRBV7-8	TRBJ1-2	CASSLSPGENYGYTF
TRBV7-8	TRBJ1-2	CASSLQGLSYTF
TRBV5-1	TRBJ2-3	CASSLVVAGGPHTQYF
TRBV5-1	TRBJ1-1	CASSLAPNSMNTEAFF
TRBV5-1	TRBJ2-1	CASGAGVDEQFF
TRBV7-8	TRBJ2-1	CASSLGGMGNEQFF
TRBV13	TRBJ1-1	CASNPNRAQGTEAFF
TRBV4-3	TRBJ2-7	CASSQEVSYEQYF
TRBV12-3/TRBV12-4	TRBJ2-5	CASSARTRGEETQYF
TRBV7-9	TRBJ2-7	CASSHKGTGDYEQYF
TRBV3-1	TRBJ2-7	CASSHMGEEQYF
TRBV20-1	TRBJ1-1	CSVAQPNTEAFF
TRBV12-3/TRBV12-4	TRBJ2-3	CASSDRGVSTDTQYF
TRBV29-1	TRBJ2-1	CSLLRGTAHEQFF
TRBV3-1	TRBJ2-1	CASSQVRREQFF
TRBV9	TRBJ1-3	CASSVGRQEFNTIYF
TRBV2	TRBJ2-3	CASSSGVAGVLDTQYF
TRBV10-3	TRBJ1-2	CAISESGRPNYGYTF
TRBV13	TRBJ1-1	CASSLGGSEAFF
TRBV10-3	TRBJ1-5	CAISESPNQPQHF
TRBV27	TRBJ2-7	CASSDSSYEQYF
TRBV29-1	TRBJ2-3	CSAASAGGDTQYF
TRBV18	TRBJ1-5	CASSPIRTEPQHF
TRBV4-1	TRBJ2-5	CASSQPIAGKETQYF
TRBV4-1	TRBJ1-6	CASSQVPPSASTPLHF
TRBV20-1	TRBJ1-5	CSARDSTRNQPQHF
TRBV7-2	TRBJ2-7	CASSSPFGSEQYF